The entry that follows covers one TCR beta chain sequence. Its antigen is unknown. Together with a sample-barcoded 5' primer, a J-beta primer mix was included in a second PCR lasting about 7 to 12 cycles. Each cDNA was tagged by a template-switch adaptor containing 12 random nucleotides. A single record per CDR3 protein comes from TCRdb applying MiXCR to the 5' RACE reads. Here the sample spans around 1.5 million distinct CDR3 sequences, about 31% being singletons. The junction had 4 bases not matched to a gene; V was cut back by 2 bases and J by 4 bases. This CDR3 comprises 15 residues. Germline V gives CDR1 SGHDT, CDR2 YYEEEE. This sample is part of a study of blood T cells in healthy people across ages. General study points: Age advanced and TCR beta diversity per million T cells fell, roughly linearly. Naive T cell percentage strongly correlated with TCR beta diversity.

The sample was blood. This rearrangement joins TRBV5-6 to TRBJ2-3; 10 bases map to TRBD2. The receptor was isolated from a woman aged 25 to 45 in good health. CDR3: CASSFASGSPDTQYF. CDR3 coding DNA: TGTGCCAGCAGCTTTGCTAGCGGGAGTCCAGATACGCAGTATTTT.